One and the same sample provided the 3 T cell receptor beta chains below, sequenced in a study of identifying expanded T cells in peripheral blood. Using immunoSEQ multiplex PCR, the repertoire was profiled, and TCRdb retains in-frame clones only, with some absent. The profile shows 100,000 or so clones, 80% to 90% of them singletons. Sequencing was carried out using blood. These receptors all stem from a person between 18 and 75 years old in good health.

The rearrangement uses TRBV11-3 and TRBJ2-1; D gene uncertain. The germline V and J ends were trimmed by 1 base and 4 bases, with 11 bases remaining between them. CDR3 length: 15 residues. Germline loops: CDR1 SGHNT, CDR2 YENEEA. For the CDR3, the DNA is TGTGCCAGCAGCTTAGGTCAGGCGCTTTACAATGAGCAGTTCTTC. Translation: CASSLGQALYNEQFF.

This chain connects TRBV5-1 to TRBJ1-1; D is unclear. This CDR3 is built from 14 residues. Between the trimmed V and J ends, which lost 3 bases and 1 base, there was a span of 10 bases. Per the germline V gene, CDR1 is SGHRS and CDR2 is YFSETQ. Written as DNA, the CDR3 is TGCGCCAGCAGCTCTGGAAGGACGAACACTGAAGCTTTCTTT. Protein sequence: CASSSGRTNTEAFF. Combining the CDR3 with reference TRBV5-1 and TRBJ1-1 gives the whole variable domain KAGVTQTPRYLIKTRGQQVTLSCSPISGHRSVSWYQQTPGQGLQFLFEYFSETQRNKGNFPGRFSGRQFSNSRSEMNVSTLELGDSALYLCASSSGRTNTEAFFGQGTRLTVV.

The chain links TRBV2 to TRBJ2-1; 16 positions match TRBD2. The CDR3 spans 14 residues. The V segment lost 7 bases and the J segment 9 bases; nucleotides outside the gene matches: 3. The germline gives CDR1 SNHLY, CDR2 FYNNEI. The CDR3 DNA reads TGTGCCAGCAAAGGGACTAGCGGGAGGGTTGAGCAGTTCTTC. As protein: CASKGTSGRVEQFF.